This TCR beta chain derives from a study of beta chain features in type 1 diabetes (dated by TCRdb to the late 2010s). General notes on the study: Patients and healthy donors did not differ in mean age, gender distribution, total cell number or subset yield. A total of approximately 110,000,000 sorted cells were examined across all samples, and a strong correlation was observed between cell number per subset and RNA yield. The study compared the TCRB repertoires of sorted circulating CD4+ T cell subsets in recently diagnosed type 1 diabetes patients with those in matched healthy donors. Regulatory and stem cell-like memory subsets were isolated from only 8 patients and roughly 8 healthy donors, whereas naive and central memory subsets came from all 30 or so donors.

The High Capacity cDNA Reverse Transcription Kit was used to reverse transcribe all of the isolated RNA, meaning that expressed TCRB transcripts were what got sequenced. Deep immunoSEQ sequencing was performed on naive, central memory and regulatory T cell samples, with an average of roughly 4 million total reads per sample. After sorted cells were lysed in RLT buffer, RNA was extracted with DNase-treated RNeasy Micro or Mini kits, with the choice depending on cell number. Each cell subset was processed separately to prevent cross-contamination, with patient and healthy donor samples processed together. Using the immunoSEQ multiplex PCR, TCRB sequences were amplified from cDNA into 87-bp fragments spanning the CDR3 region. Sequencing of the amplicons was performed on the Illumina HiSeq platform. The paper's data handling went like this. Synthetic template baselines were used to correct PCR bias computationally, reads within Hamming distance 2 were collapsed, and singletons that could not be merged were discarded. Reads were aligned to IMGT to assign V, D and J genes, CDR3 length, and insertions or deletions at six rearrangement sites. Within each subset, clonotype counts were normalized to sorted cell number, after which true diversity and Gini coefficients were computed with the tcR R package. The overlap coefficient, calculated on TCRB nucleotide sequences, was used to quantify repertoire sharing. Out-of-frame TCRB sequences from naive cells were analyzed as a proxy for the pre-selection repertoire. Held by TCRdb, this immuneACCESS table contains in-frame sequences only and omits some clones. Under half of the omission traces to an unresolved V gene where checked; the cause of the rest is unknown. For V, J and clone size, that table is used; D and trimming come from the DNA. The sample data list approximately 270,000 clones, and around an eighth of these were observed just once. The ten largest clonotypes hold about 0.017% of the sample.

From the cysteine up to the phenylalanine, the CDR3 has a length of 15 residues. The entry retains the CDR3 DNA only, 45 bases that are in frame from base 1. Germline trimming amounts to 2 bases on V and 0 bases on J, with 4 as the count of junction bases outside the gene matches. The germline V gene yields SGHRS for CDR1 and YFSETQ for CDR2. Here is what the overall study found, with its caveats: Shorter templates might be favored by PCR, yet because patient and control samples were amplified and corrected together, any such skew would affect both groups equally. HLA sub-analyses involved small numbers of individuals, so any influence of HLA type on TCRB rearrangement remained unresolved. The naive, central memory and regulatory TCRB repertoires appeared to resemble one another more closely among patients than among healthy donors. Sequencing cDNA rather than genomic DNA could over-represent highly expressing activated cells, although activation and CD3 levels did not differ between groups. In all four CD4+ subsets, TCRB CDR3 length was moderately but significantly shorter in type 1 diabetes patients. Fewer insertions and more nucleotide deletions at VDJ recombination sites were observed in patients with type 1 diabetes, implying thymic rearrangement abnormalities.

For this clone: Its antigen is currently not known. Base qualities are not at hand, and no much larger clone is one base apart.

A single peripheral blood draw of around 100 mL on average was collected from each donor into heparinised tubes. A BD FACSAria II and a panel including CD45RO, CCR7, CD25, CD127, CD95 and CD27 were used to sort naive, central memory, regulatory and stem cell-like memory CD4+ T cells. All sorted populations exceeded 95% purity. PBMCs were separated immediately by Lymphoprep density gradient centrifugation and were stained directly, without being cultured. So that batch effects would be minimized, each experiment stained and sorted samples in pairs, pairing one healthy donor with one patient. This chain is built from TRBV5-1 and TRBJ2-7, with TRBD2 matching 8 junction bases. The receptor was derived from a man aged 30 to 45 with type 1 diabetes. Sequenced sample: naive CD4+ T cells from blood. Interpreted using the paper, the cell subset or site label stands for: true naive CD4+ T cells. The bases are TGCGCCAGCAGCTTTGCGCTAGCGGGCTCCTACGAGCAGTACTTC. Its amino acids are CASSFALAGSYEQYF.